The 13 T cell receptor beta chains below were found in one sample sequenced in a study of tumor-infiltrating lymphocytes in primary liver carcinoma (dated by TCRdb to about 2017). Blood RNA was extracted from unsorted whole blood using TRIzol reagent, and germline DNA was obtained with the DNeasy Blood & Tissue kit. The listed sequencing device is Illumina HiSeq 2500. TCRbeta-specific cDNA was reverse-transcribed from around 500 ng total RNA using a constant-region primer and ProtoScript II reverse transcriptase. Construction of the TCRbeta libraries relied on three nested rounds of multiplex PCR, following a slightly modified ARM-PCR procedure. Each of the first two PCR rounds ran for about 10 cycles and used multiplex TRBV1-TRBV30 forward primers together with a Cbeta reverse primer. Using fastp at Q25 and MiXCR, TCRdb reprocessed the public reads and kept productive beta chains. Each entry is one CDR3 protein sequence, shown with its most common DNA and genes. The sample profile shows approximately 300,000 distinct CDR3 sequences; more than 55% of them were found once. Jointly, the top ten make up more than 8.5% of the sample.

Source material: peripheral blood. Source of these receptors: a man in his forties or fifties with primary liver carcinoma and hepatitis B virus infection.

As regards this clonotype: The CDR3 end shows no conserved phenylalanine or tryptophan, and so a read error is likely. V gene TRBV5-6 combines with J gene TRBJ1-5; D may be TRBD1 (6 bases). Trimming took off 3 bases at V and 9 bases at J, with 16 bases between the two ends. The CDR3 extends over 14 amino acids. Germline lookup yields CDR1 SGHDT and CDR2 YYEEEE. CDR3 amino acids: CASSSDRSRWPQHS. The CDR3 bases are TGTGCCAGCAGCTCCGACAGGTCTCGCTGGCCCCAGCATTCT.

V gene TRBV24-1 combines with J gene TRBJ2-5, with 9 bases that match TRBD1. The trim removed 5 bases at V and 2 bases at J, leaving 8 bases unmatched. The length of the CDR3 is 16 residues. Germline loops: CDR1 KGHDR, CDR2 SFDVKD. CDR3 DNA: TGTGCCACCAGTGGGTTGGGGACAGGGATTCAAGAGACCCAGTACTTC. Translated: CATSGLGTGIQETQYF.

Worth noting for this clonotype: A single base separates this from a much larger clone, so it may be a read error. In nucleotides, the CDR3 is TGTGCCAGCAGGCCTCTAGTGGGAGGGAGGAATGAGCAGTTCTTC. It translates to CASRPLVGGRNEQFF. The chain couples TRBV7-8 to TRBJ2-1, with 7 bases identical to TRBD2. Trimming at V came to 6 bases and at J to 7 bases, leaving 12 bases not matched to a gene. Looked up from germline, CDR1 is SGHVS and CDR2 is FQNEAQ. The CDR3 covers 15 residues.

J is TRBJ2-7 and V is TRBV5-8; TRBD2 aligns across 9 bases. The CDR3 spans 14 residues. The germline CDR1 and CDR2 sequences are SGHTS and YDEGEE. The junction had 9 bases not matched to a gene; V was cut back by 6 bases and J by 5 bases. CDR3 coding DNA: TGTGCCAGCACGAGACTAGCGGCCCGGGACGAGCAGTACTTC. Protein sequence: CASTRLAARDEQYF.

As to this clonotype: Sequence at one end of the junction differs from germline and may be a read error. CDR3: CASNVGQGVGEETQYF. The CDR3 nucleotides read TGTGCTAGCAATGTGGGACAGGGGGTAGGTGAAGAGACCCAGTACTTC. J is TRBJ2-5 and V is TRBV6-1; 11 bases align to TRBD1. The CDR3 spans 16 residues. Germline V gene lookup returns CDR1 MNHNS and CDR2 SASEGT.

Concerning this clonotype: One end of the junction fails to match germline, which may point to a read error. The chain couples TRBV5-4 to TRBJ2-3; D may be TRBD1 (6 bases). The germline CDR1 and CDR2 sequences are SGHNT and YYREEE (reference sequence). The CDR3 is made up of 14 amino acids. The CDR3 spells CASSYKGDIDTRYF. In DNA, the CDR3 is TGTGCCAGCAGCTACAAGGGGGACATAGATACGCGGTATTTT.

This clonotype was detected a few times. V and J are TRBV29-1 and TRBJ1-3; D may be TRBD1 (6 bases). Germline loops: CDR1 SQVTM, CDR2 ANQGSEA. Trimming removed 5 bases at V and 1 base at J, with 27 bases between. The CDR3 contains 19 residues. CDR3: CSVYVGGGLLTISGNTIYF. Written as DNA, the CDR3 is TGCAGCGTTTATGTTGGGGGGGGGCTTCTTACGATTTCTGGAAACACCATATATTTT. The whole variable domain, remainder taken from reference TRBV29-1 and TRBJ1-3, is SAVISQKPSRDICQRGTSLTIQCQVDSQVTMMFWYRQQPGQSLTLIATANQGSEATYESGFVIDKFPISRPNLTFSTLTVSNMSPEDSSIYLCSVYVGGGLLTISGNTIYFGEGSWLTVV.

With regard to this clonotype: A junction end diverges from the germline sequence, so it may reflect a read error. J is TRBJ2-2 and V is TRBV5-1; a weak D match, TRBD1 (6 bases). The CDR3 runs 16 residues. From germline, CDR1 is SGHRS and CDR2 YFSETQ. The CDR3 sequence is CASSPRWGQDTEELFF. The CDR3 DNA is TGCGCCAGCAGCCCAAGATGGGGGCAGGACACCGAGGAGCTGTTTTTT.

V gene TRBV30 combines with J gene TRBJ2-7, with D tentatively TRBD1 or TRBD2 (6 bases each). The CDR3 consists of 13 residues. CDR1 and CDR2 (germline): GTSNPN, SVGIG (reference sequence). V was pared by 2 bases and J by 7 bases, with 15 bases between. CDR3 in DNA: TGTGCCTGGAGTTTCTGGGGGGCTGGAGAGCAGTACTTC. Its translation is CAWSFWGAGEQYF.

Turning to this clonotype: At one end the junction does not follow the germline gene, possibly because of a read error. This sequence joins TRBV11-1 and TRBJ2-7, with D perhaps given as TRBD1 or TRBD2 (6 bases each). Germline assignment: CDR1 SGHAT and CDR2 FQDESV (reference sequence). The CDR3 covers 15 residues. The CDR3 bases are TGTGCCAGCGGCTTAGCGGTCTCAGGGGCCTACGAGGAGTACTTC. Residues: CASGLAVSGAYEEYF. Together with reference TRBV11-1 and TRBJ2-7, the CDR3 gives the full variable domain: EAEVAQSPRYKITEKSQAVAFWCDPISGHATLYWYRQILGQGPELLVQFQDESVVDDSQLPKDRFSAERLKGVDSTLKIQPAELGDSAMYLCASGLAVSGAYEEYFGPGTRLTVT.

To note about this clonotype: Relative to the germline gene, one junction end is altered; a read error may explain this. V usage is TRBV4-2 and J usage is TRBJ1-1, with D perhaps TRBD1 (5 bases). CDR1 is LGHNA and CDR2 is YNFKEQ in the germline V gene. The CDR3 totals 12 residues. CDR3 sequence reads: CTSSREGFEAFF. The CDR3 DNA follows: TGTACCAGCAGCCGAGAGGGGTTTGAAGCTTTCTTT.

This clonotype was seen repeatedly, ten times or more. This chain links TRBV6-6 with TRBJ2-3, with 9 bases fitting TRBD1. V lost 6 bases, J lost 3 bases, and 7 bases stayed unmatched. The CDR3 loop spans 15 amino acids. The germline CDR1 and CDR2 sequences are MNHNY and SVGAGI (reference sequence). CDR3 sequence reads: CASSPGQGRTDTQYF. DNA for the CDR3: TGTGCCAGCAGCCCTGGACAGGGGCGGACAGATACGCAGTATTTT.

The chain joins TRBV6-2 or TRBV6-3 to TRBJ2-6, with D perhaps TRBD1 (6 bases). The germline V and J ends were trimmed by 8 bases and 6 bases, with 8 bases remaining between them. The CDR3 loop spans 12 amino acids. Germline V lookup: CDR1 MNHEY, CDR2 SVGEGT. The CDR3 is CASSGEANVLTF. The CDR3 region has the DNA TGTGCCAGCTCAGGGGAGGCCAACGTCCTGACTTTC.